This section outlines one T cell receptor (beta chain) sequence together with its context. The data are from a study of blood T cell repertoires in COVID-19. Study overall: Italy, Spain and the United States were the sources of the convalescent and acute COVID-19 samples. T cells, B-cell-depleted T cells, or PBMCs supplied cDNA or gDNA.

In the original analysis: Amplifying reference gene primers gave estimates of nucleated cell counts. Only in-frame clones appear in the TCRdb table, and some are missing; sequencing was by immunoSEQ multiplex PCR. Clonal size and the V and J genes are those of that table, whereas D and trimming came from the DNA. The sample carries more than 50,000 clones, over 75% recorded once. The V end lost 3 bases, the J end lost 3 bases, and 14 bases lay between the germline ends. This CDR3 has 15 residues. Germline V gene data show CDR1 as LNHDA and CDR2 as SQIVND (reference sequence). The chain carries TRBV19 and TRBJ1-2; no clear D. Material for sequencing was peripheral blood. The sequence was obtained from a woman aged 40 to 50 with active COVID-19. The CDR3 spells CASSIGVMSHYGYTF. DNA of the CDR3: TGTGCCAGTAGTATTGGAGTCATGAGCCACTATGGCTACACCTTC.